A selection of T cell receptor beta chains follows, all from one sample in a study of metastatic and nonmetastatic thyroid tumors. TCRdb called clones again from the PCR reads with MiXCR. The sample yields roughly 98,000 clones, 15% seen once. The material sequenced was blood. These receptor sequences come from a female donor with papillary thyroid cancer or a benign thyroid nodule (not recorded which). Some clones in this sample may be carry-over from other donors' samples. Both conserved end residues are part of each CDR3. The D gene is left open where the match is weak.

CDR3 length	V gene	J gene	D gene	CDR3 protein
17	TRBV20-1	TRBJ2-1	TRBD2	CSARDNIRDYVYNEQFF
16	TRBV6-2/TRBV6-3	TRBJ1-5	.	CASSSPTSGRSQPQHF
15	TRBV11-2	TRBJ1-6	TRBD1	CASSLRTGFNSPLHF
15	TRBV6-1	TRBJ1-2	.	CASRVGGQPSYGYTF
16	TRBV28	TRBJ2-1	TRBD2	CASSPQLVGGGNEQFF
14	TRBV11-2	TRBJ2-7	.	CASSPVFVGGEQYF
15	TRBV28	TRBJ2-7	.	CASRPEGSRTYEQYF
17	TRBV11-2	TRBJ2-3	TRBD2	CASSPDAYRAGGDTQYF
15	TRBV6-4	TRBJ2-1	TRBD2	CASSDSSGSYNEQFF
15	TRBV19	TRBJ1-6	TRBD1	CASSIRTGERSPLHF
16	TRBV9	TRBJ2-3	.	CASSPNGGARTDTQYF
16	TRBV7-8	TRBJ2-7	.	CASSLSMRGQRPKQYF
10	TRBV6-1	TRBJ2-3	.	CASSEGTQYF
14	TRBV5-4	TRBJ2-5	.	CASSAGSIGETQYF
13	TRBV2	TRBJ1-2	.	CASSEGVYYGYTF
14	TRBV19	TRBJ1-6	.	CASSIYRDNSPLHF
13	TRBV3-1	TRBJ1-2	.	CASSQVRVEGYTF
16	TRBV20-1	TRBJ2-7	.	CSANPLRFLFYYEQYF
12	TRBV2	TRBJ1-4	.	CASSVGDEKLFF
12	TRBV24-1	TRBJ2-3	.	CATSGTTDTQYF
15	TRBV28	TRBJ1-5	.	CASSLRTAYNQPQHF
19	TRBV12-3/TRBV12-4	TRBJ1-5	.	CASSFWVDSEWGGAQPQHF
16	TRBV4-1	TRBJ2-2	.	CASSLRPAALNGELFF
16	TRBV6-5	TRBJ2-1	TRBD2	CASTRLAGGVGNEQFF